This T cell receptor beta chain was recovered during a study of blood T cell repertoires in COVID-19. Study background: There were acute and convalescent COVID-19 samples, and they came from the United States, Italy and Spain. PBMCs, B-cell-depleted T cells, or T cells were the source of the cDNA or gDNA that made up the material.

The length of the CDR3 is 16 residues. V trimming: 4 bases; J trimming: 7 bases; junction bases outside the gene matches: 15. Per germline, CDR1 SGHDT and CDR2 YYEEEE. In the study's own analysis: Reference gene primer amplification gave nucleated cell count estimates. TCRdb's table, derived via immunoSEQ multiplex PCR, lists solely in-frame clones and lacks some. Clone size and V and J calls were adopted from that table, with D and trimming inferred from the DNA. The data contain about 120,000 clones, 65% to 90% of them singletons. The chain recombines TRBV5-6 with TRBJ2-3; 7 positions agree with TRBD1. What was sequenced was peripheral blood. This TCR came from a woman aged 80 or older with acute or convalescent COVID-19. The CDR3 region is CASSKGGFALGYTQYF. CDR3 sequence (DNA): TGTGCCAGCAGCAAAGGGGGCTTTGCCTTAGGATATACGCAGTATTTT.